What follows is one T cell receptor beta chain and its context. What it binds is not known. The CDR3 is 16 residues long. Germline-derived CDR1 and CDR2 are SGHDT and YYEEEE. Trimming cost V 0 bases and J 5 bases; bases outside gene matches: 8. The data originate from a study of T cell responses to AZD1222 COVID-19 vaccine. Study-level results: In a largely white British group with more females than males, clonal diversity was possibly underestimated. Unmutated variant regions are reportedly the target of nearly half of TCRs that are spike-specific.

TCRdb's table, derived via immunoSEQ multiplex PCR, lists solely in-frame clones and lacks some. The sample holds tens of thousands of clones, 65% to 90% seen once. The origin of this receptor is an adult in good health. The V and J genes are TRBV5-6 and TRBJ1-1; 9 bases line up with TRBD1. The material sequenced was peripheral blood, taken on day 0 of AZD1222 vaccination. The chain's CDR3 is CASSLGYRGPKTEAFF. As DNA, the CDR3 is TGTGCCAGCAGCTTGGGGTACAGGGGGCCGAAGACTGAAGCTTTCTTT.